The 2 T cell receptor beta chains below were found in one sample sequenced in a study of immune cell composition in non-small cell lung cancer. Clones were read by immunoSEQ multiplex PCR, and TCRdb kept only the in-frame ones, dropping some. The table lists about 3,400 clones, 60% to 85% of them singletons. The sequenced sample consisted of lung tumor tissue. Every receptor here comes from a human donor with non-small cell lung cancer.

The rearrangement joins TRBV5-1 to TRBJ1-3; tentative D call: TRBD1 (6 bases). The CDR3 loop spans 16 amino acids. V dropped 4 bases and J dropped 0 bases, with 14 bases sitting between them. CDR1 is SGHRS, CDR2 YFSETQ, per germline. The CDR3 region has the DNA TGCGCCAGCAGCGACGGACAGTTCCTCTCTGGAAACACCATATATTTT. It codes for CASSDGQFLSGNTIYF.

The CDR3 loop reads CASTYSTGAETQYF. The CDR3 DNA reads as TGTGCCAGCACCTACAGTACAGGGGCAGAGACCCAGTACTTC. V is TRBV6-5 and J is TRBJ2-5; TRBD1 aligns across 7 bases. From germline, CDR1 is MNHEY and CDR2 SVGAGI. This CDR3 spans 14 amino acids. Unmatched junction bases numbered 9, after V lost 7 bases and J lost 4 bases.